These T cell receptor beta chains were read from a single sample in a study of naive and memory T cell subsets. TCRdb recomputed calls from the UMI-ligation and nested PCR reads with MiXCR, one row per CDR3 protein. In the table there are around 160,000 distinct CDR3 sequences, approximately 15% of which are singletons. The specimen was naive CD4+ T cells from blood. The receptors stem from a human donor in good health. Each CDR3 is given with its conserved first and last residue. A D gene is named only where the DNA matches it firmly. Only some rows state a clone size, as once, few, many or a class for expanded clones.

j_call | clone_size | v_call | d_call | cdr3_nt | cdr3_aa
TRBJ2-1 | few | TRBV12-3/TRBV12-4 | TRBD2 | TGTGCCAGCAGTTCGACGGGGTATGTGGGAGGGGACAATGAGCAGTTCTTC | CASSSTGYVGGDNEQFF
TRBJ2-1 | . | TRBV7-2 | TRBD1 | TGTGCCAGCAGCTCCTGGACAGGGGGCGCGGGGAATGAGCAGTTCTTC | CASSSWTGGAGNEQFF
TRBJ2-6 | few | TRBV12-3/TRBV12-4 | . | TGTGCCAGCAGTCCCCGGACAGCCTCTGGGGCCAACGTCCTGACTTTC | CASSPRTASGANVLTF
TRBJ2-5 | . | TRBV29-1 | . | TGCAGCGTTGCACCTAGACAGGAGCTGGAGACCCAGTACTTC | CSVAPRQELETQYF
TRBJ2-7 | many | TRBV7-8 | . | TGTGCCAGCAGCCGAAATCAACCGGGACGGGAGTACTTC | CASSRNQPGREYF
TRBJ2-7 | few | TRBV20-1 | TRBD1 | TGCAGTGCTAGAGTGTGGGACAGGCGCACCTCCTACGAGCAGTACTTC | CSARVWDRRTSYEQYF
TRBJ2-1 | . | TRBV19 | . | TGTGCCAGTAGTAGCTGGCTAGACGGGTCCTACAATGAGCAGTTCTTC | CASSSWLDGSYNEQFF
TRBJ2-3 | many | TRBV20-1 | TRBD2 | TGCAGTGCTAGTCGCGGACTAGCGGGAGGAACGCAAGATACGCAGTATTTT | CSASRGLAGGTQDTQYF
TRBJ1-6 | once | TRBV6-2/TRBV6-3 | TRBD1 | TGTGCCAGCAATCTACAGGGGAAATCACCCCTCCACTTT | CASNLQGKSPLHF
TRBJ2-7 | few | TRBV29-1 | . | TGCAGCGTCAAACAGGGTTTCTCCTACGAGCAGTACTTC | CSVKQGFSYEQYF
TRBJ2-7 | . | TRBV20-1 | TRBD2 | TGCAGTGCTAGGAGCGGGAGAGGGGCCTACGAGCAGTACTTC | CSARSGRGAYEQYF
TRBJ2-4 | . | TRBV10-3 | TRBD1 | TGTGCCATCAGTGAGTTTTGGACAGGGGAGCGGGCCAAAAACATTCAGTACTTC | CAISEFWTGERAKNIQYF
TRBJ1-2 | . | TRBV11-2 | . | TGTGCCAGCAGCTTAGATAGTACAACCTATGGCTACACCTTC | CASSLDSTTYGYTF
TRBJ2-7 | . | TRBV20-1 | TRBD2 | TGCAGTGCGGCAGGCGTGGGACTAGCCAGGTACGAGCAGTACTTC | CSAAGVGLARYEQYF
TRBJ1-2 | . | TRBV2 | . | TGTGCCAGCAGTGATGGGAACTTAGGCTATGGCTACACCTTC | CASSDGNLGYGYTF
TRBJ1-2 | . | TRBV10-3 | . | TGTGCCATCAGGGGAGAGTTCTATGGCTACACCTTC | CAIRGEFYGYTF
TRBJ2-1 | . | TRBV27 | TRBD1 | TGTGCCAGCAGTTTATCCCAGGGGGCTAGGAATGAGCAGTTCTTC | CASSLSQGARNEQFF